This T cell receptor (beta chain) was retrieved from a study of OX40 agonist ivuxolimab in advanced cancers. Trimming removed 5 bases at V and 4 bases at J, with 5 bases between. Germline CDR1 MNHNS, CDR2 SASEGT. This CDR3 has 12 amino acids. The method was immunoSEQ multiplex PCR; TCRdb's version includes in-frame clones alone and lacks a portion of them. This table has about 100,000 clones, around nine tenths appearing once. Blood sampling was done at baseline, cycle 4 day 1, and cycle 7 day 1. The sample consisted of CD4+ or CD8+ T cells sorted from blood, taken in a trial of the OX40 agonist ivuxolimab. The rearrangement joins TRBV6-1 to TRBJ2-2, with no clear D. The TCR originated in an adult with an advanced solid tumor such as melanoma, head and neck, liver or kidney cancer. The CDR3 DNA sequence: TGTGCCAGCAGTTATCGCACCGGGGAGCTGTTTTTT. Residues: CASSYRTGELFF.